This T cell receptor beta chain appears in the sequencing data of a study of CD8+CD57+ T cells in acquired aplastic anemia (dated by TCRdb to the late 2010s). Study-wide context: DNA extracted from sorted CD4+ and CD8+ cells had a mean of roughly 3.3 ug, with a range of about 0.18 to 27.4 ug. An average of roughly 9.8 million reads for CD4+ cells and 11 million to 12 million reads for CD8+ cells was obtained from healthy donor samples. Overall study outcomes, separate from this receptor: No significant difference in CD8+ Simpson's diversity was found between patients and healthy controls (P=0.060). Around 27 CD8+ CDR3 sequences were shared between patients and controls but appeared highly expressed in patients and within their immunodominant clones.

Genomic DNA served as template for TCR beta VDJ combination and CDR3 sequence profiling. An Illumina HiSeq 2000 was the platform used for TCR repertoire sequencing. Under the source paper's analysis protocol: Repertoires were assessed using TRBV/TRBJ rearrangement plots, CDR3 size and DJ length profiles, and Simpson's diversity index. The most abundant DNA sequence in the deep sequencing data was defined as the immunodominant clone. CDR3 amino acid sequences were checked for sharing between subjects and were compared against published repertoires and the VDJdb database. TCRdb took the public reads, trimmed them with fastp at Q25, ran MiXCR for clone calling and kept in-frame beta chains. Identical CDR3 protein sequences are pooled into one entry, listed with their most common genes and DNA. The V and J calls were not made by the authors but by TCRdb's processing. This sample holds about 220,000 distinct CDR3 sequences; roughly 33% were observed only once. Of the sample, about 1.1% falls within the top ten clones.

In the study, sorted CD4+ and CD8+ blood T cells from patients with severe aplastic anemia and from healthy subjects underwent deep sequencing of TCR repertoires. Ficoll-Paque density gradient centrifugation was used to isolate peripheral blood mononuclear cells. CD4+ and CD8+ T cells were sorted by FACS or magnetic beads before DNA extraction. In its sample, this clonotype was seen a few times. It lacks a known antigen. One base away there is no much larger clone; base qualities are not given. Material for sequencing was sorted CD4+, CD8+, or CD8+CD57+ T cells (not recorded which) from PBMCs. This TCR came from a human donor in good health, serving as a control.

The DNA reads as follows: TGTGCCAGCAGTTTTAGGCGTGAAGCTTTCTTT. Translation gives CASSFRREAFF. This chain joins TRBV12-3 or TRBV12-4 to TRBJ1-1; there is no confident call for the D gene. V is cut by 3 bases and J by 7 bases, and the space between the germline ends is 6 bases. Reading from cysteine to phenylalanine, the CDR3 counts 11 amino acids. Of all the DNA, just the CDR3 is kept, 33 bases in frame from base 1.